This T cell receptor beta chain was sequenced for a study of tumor and adjacent non-tumor tissue in lung cancer. Study-level results: TCR diversity was significantly greater in tumor than normal lung tissue.

This clonotype was picked up one time. Its antigen is not identified. Three rounds of nested PCR, following a modified ARM-PCR protocol, produced the TCRbeta library. TCRdb redid the calling of the multiplex PCR reads with MiXCR, one entry per CDR3 protein. The table lists around 39,000 distinct CDR3 sequences, roughly 60% of them singletons. This sample's RNA came from whole unsorted tissue. Distant lung tissue was collected more than 3 cm away from the tumor edge. The germline V gene has CDR1 GTSNPN and CDR2 SVGIG (reference sequence). CDR3 length: 14 amino acids. V lost 2 bases and J 7 bases, leaving 17 bases between the germline ends.

Sequenced sample: distant non-tumor lung tissue. The sequence was obtained from a man aged 50 to 59 with non-small cell lung cancer. The rearrangement links TRBV30 to TRBJ1-2, with D perhaps matching TRBD1 (5 bases). The CDR3 is CAWSWGREPPGYTF. The CDR3 bases are TGTGCCTGGAGTTGGGGGAGGGAACCGCCTGGCTACACCTTC. Looking up the rest from reference TRBV30 and TRBJ1-2 gives the full variable domain: SQTIHQWPATLVQPVGSPLSLECTVEGTSNPNLYWYRQAAGRGLQLLFYSVGIGQISSEVPQNLSASRPQDRQFILSSKKLLLSDSGFYLCAWSWGREPPGYTFGSGTRLTVV.